This TCR beta chain comes out of a study of post-analysis software for immune sequencing data. Looking at the study overall: Patients with relapsing-remitting, secondary progressive and progressive-relapsing multiple sclerosis courses were all represented.

Regarding this clonotype: The target antigen is unknown.

cDNA libraries of TCR beta carried unique molecular identifiers. TCRdb itself ran the PCR reads through MiXCR, one entry per CDR3 protein. The sample lists approximately 630,000 distinct CDR3 sequences, roughly three fifths occurring once. Study-wide findings and caveats: The study found TRBV5-6, TRBV5-1 and TRBV20-1 among 5 or 6 TRBV segments more frequent in patients than controls.

This CDR3 is built from 16 residues. V dropped 1 base and J dropped 7; count of bases not matched to a gene: 5. Germline assignment: CDR1 SSHAT and CDR2 FNYEAQ (reference sequence). Sequencing was carried out using blood. This clonotype was sampled from a girl aged 2-10 years with multiple sclerosis. The genes are TRBV7-7 and TRBJ2-1; TRBD2 aligns across 12 bases. The chain's CDR3 is CASSLGLAGELNEQFF. CDR3 DNA: TGTGCCAGCAGCTTAGGACTAGCGGGGGAACTTAATGAGCAGTTCTTC.